This T cell receptor beta chain stems from a study of cytomegalovirus exposure and HLA in healthy donors. General observations from the study: Rare TCR sequences dominated, though some public TCRs recurred in many donors. Later analysis demonstrated an association between a missense DCLRE1C variant and TCR beta V- and J-gene trimming.

On this clone: Its antigen remains unidentified.

PCR employed 60 Vbeta and 13 Jbeta primers. Assay used: immunoSEQ multiplex PCR; TCRdb lists only in-frame clones, some missing. This table lists around 75,000 clones. Germline lookup yields CDR1 MGHRA and CDR2 YSYEKL. J was trimmed by 4 bases and V by 0 bases; bases with no gene match: 13. The CDR3 consists of 18 residues. The sample was PBMCs. The rearrangement joins TRBV4-1 to TRBJ2-3; 7 nucleotides align to TRBD1. The sequence was collected from a man in his fifties or sixties in good health and CMV-seropositive. The CDR3 DNA follows: TGCGCCAGCAGCCAAGATTTGACAGGGCTTCATGTGGCAGATACGCAGTATTTT. It codes for CASSQDLTGLHVADTQYF.